This entry lists 20 T cell receptor beta chains sequenced from one sample in a study of glioma-infiltrating T cells. TCR alpha and beta CDR3 regions were amplified from RNA using iRepertoire nested multiplex PCR. TCRdb independently ran MiXCR on the multiplex PCR reads; one entry per CDR3 protein. The sample carries roughly 350,000 distinct CDR3 sequences, roughly two fifths recorded once. The sequencing sample was made of glioma tissue, nonneoplastic brain tissue, or PBMCs (not recorded which). These receptors originate from a human donor with low-grade glioma or glioblastoma, undergoing nonglioma brain surgery, or in good health (not recorded which).

This clonotype occurred a few times. The chain links TRBV29-1 to TRBJ2-7, with D possibly matching TRBD1 (5 bases). Germline assignment: CDR1 SQVTM and CDR2 ANQGSEA. V was pared by 7 bases and J by 2 bases, with 15 bases between. The CDR3 covers 13 residues. The CDR3 nucleotides read TGCAGCGCATACATACAGGAGACCTACGAGCAGTACTTC. This translates into CSAYIQETYEQYF.

This clonotype was counted at least ten times. The rearrangement joins TRBV6-2 or TRBV6-3 to TRBJ2-1; 13 bases are a match to TRBD2. The CDR3 contains 13 residues. Per germline, CDR1 MNHEY and CDR2 SVGEGT. V shed 4 bases and J 12 bases; nucleotides not matched to a gene: 3. In nucleotides, the CDR3 is TGTGCCAGCAGTTGGACTAGCGGGAGCCCGCAGTTCTTC. It yields the protein CASSWTSGSPQFF.

The V and J genes are TRBV7-2 and TRBJ1-1, with D tentatively TRBD1 (6 bases). V was cut by 7 bases and J by 3 bases, with 24 bases left in between. Germline values: CDR1 SGHTA, CDR2 FQGNSA. The CDR3 length is 17 residues. CDR3 loop: CASIAGGIVKVYTEAFF. The CDR3 nucleotides are TGTGCCAGCATTGCCGGGGGCATCGTCAAGGTTTACACTGAAGCTTTCTTT.

This clonotype was found many times. The chain couples TRBV15 to TRBJ1-5; D not resolved. Germline V gene lookup returns CDR1 LNHNV and CDR2 YYDKDF (reference sequence). V was trimmed by 0 bases and J by 5 bases, leaving 17 bases between them. CDR3 length: 17 residues. The CDR3 region is CATSRDFGGQRYQPQHF. The CDR3 DNA is TGTGCCACCAGCAGAGATTTTGGTGGTCAGCGATATCAGCCCCAGCATTTT.

The chain joins TRBV4-1 to TRBJ1-6, with D unresolved. CDR3 size: 17 residues. The V and J ends lost 4 bases and 0 bases respectively, with 13 bases between them. Germline CDR1 is MGHRA and CDR2 is YSYEKL. The CDR3 DNA follows: TGCGCCAGCAGCCTTTGGAGTGTTGACTCCTATAATTCACCCCTCCACTTT. This gives the protein CASSLWSVDSYNSPLHF.

This clonotype was seen more than once but under ten times. This rearrangement joins TRBV10-2 to TRBJ1-1, with D perhaps matching TRBD1 (5 bases). Between the trimmed V and J ends, which lost 8 bases and 0 bases, there was a span of 19 bases. The CDR3 has 16 residues. Germline lookup yields CDR1 WSHSY and CDR2 SAAADI. The chain's CDR3 is CASAGGFGGMNTEAFF. Written as DNA, the CDR3 is TGCGCCAGCGCCGGGGGGTTCGGAGGCATGAACACTGAAGCTTTCTTT.

The sample holds a few counts of this clonotype. The chain couples TRBV4-2 to TRBJ2-3; 8 nucleotides line up with TRBD1. V dropped 2 bases and J dropped 6; count of bases not matched to a gene: 1. The CDR3 consists of 13 residues. CDR1 is LGHNA, CDR2 YNFKEQ, per germline. DNA of the CDR3: TGTGCCAGCAGCCAACGACAGGGGGATACGCAGTATTTT. Residues: CASSQRQGDTQYF.

This clonotype has a count of ten or more. The chain couples TRBV6-1 to TRBJ2-5; no clear D. Germline CDR1 is MNHNS and CDR2 is SASEGT. Trimming removed 6 bases from V and 0 bases from J, with 11 bases in between. This CDR3 is 14 amino acids long. The CDR3 DNA is TGTGCCAGCAGCCCGACCGAGTACCAAGAGACCCAGTACTTC. Protein product: CASSPTEYQETQYF.

V and J are TRBV5-6 and TRBJ2-3; the match to TRBD1 covers 8 bases. With 1 base clipped from V and 2 bases from J, the junction kept 9 bases outside the gene matches. This CDR3 has 17 residues. The V gene's germline CDR1 is SGHDT and CDR2 YYEEEE. The CDR3 spells CASSLTDRDHFTDTQYF. The CDR3 bases are TGTGCCAGCAGCTTGACGGACAGGGACCATTTCACAGATACGCAGTATTTT.

This clonotype has ten or more counts. The chain recombines TRBV20-1 with TRBJ1-5; a possible D gene is TRBD1 (5 bases). Trimming removed 3 bases from V and 2 bases from J, with 17 bases in between. Germline CDR1 reads DFQATT; CDR2 reads SNEGSKA (reference sequence). This CDR3 spans 16 amino acids. DNA of the CDR3: TGCAGTGCTAGTATTCCCAGGGAGGTTGGCAATCAGCCCCAGCATTTT. Protein product: CSASIPREVGNQPQHF.

This clonotype was observed a handful of times. V gene TRBV28 combines with J gene TRBJ2-2, with D possibly being TRBD2 (6 bases). V dropped 6 bases and J dropped 1 base, with 9 bases sitting between them. CDR1 is MDHEN, CDR2 SYDVKM, per germline. The CDR3 loop spans 14 amino acids. The CDR3 nucleotides are TGTGCCAGCAGCACTAGCCTGAACACCGGGGAGCTGTTTTTT. This codes for CASSTSLNTGELFF.

This clonotype was found once. No conserved phenylalanine or tryptophan ends this CDR3, so it is likely a read error. The genes are TRBV12-3 or TRBV12-4 and TRBJ2-7, with TRBD1 identical over 7 bases. CDR3 length equals 14 residues. V lost 3 bases, J lost 4 bases, and 6 bases stayed unmatched. The CDR3 is CASSFRDRDYEQYS. DNA for the CDR3: TGTGCCAGCAGTTTTCGGGACAGAGATTACGAGCAGTACTCC.

The chain employs TRBV27 and TRBJ2-2; 7 bases are a match to TRBD2. The J segment lost 7 bases and the V segment lost 6 bases, leaving 14 bases of the junction unmatched. The V gene's germline CDR1 is MNHEY and CDR2 SMNVEV (reference sequence). The CDR3 spans 16 residues. The CDR3 reads CASSQDRGTMSGELFF. The CDR3 region has the DNA TGTGCCAGCAGCCAGGATCGGGGGACTATGAGCGGGGAGCTGTTTTTT.

J is TRBJ2-3 and V is TRBV6-1; 9 bases map to TRBD2. Germline V lookup: CDR1 MNHNS, CDR2 SASEGT. V was clipped by 10 bases and J by 0 bases; unmatched bases: 14. The CDR3 covers 17 residues. The CDR3, as DNA: TGTGCCACCTCTGGAGTAGCGGGAGCCACTAGCACAGATACGCAGTATTTT. Residues: CATSGVAGATSTDTQYF.

This clonotype was counted ten times or more. The chain uses TRBV12-3 or TRBV12-4 and TRBJ1-5; D remains ambiguous. This CDR3 region has 12 residues. V lost 5 bases and J 0 bases, leaving 2 bases between the germline ends. The CDR3 reads CASSNSNQPQHF. The CDR3 DNA reads as TGTGCCAGCAGTAATAGCAATCAGCCCCAGCATTTT.

Concerning this clonotype: The final CDR3 position lacks the conserved phenylalanine or tryptophan, pointing to a likely read error. This chain connects TRBV20-1 to TRBJ2-7, with D maybe TRBD2 (5 bases). Germline V gene sequence: CDR1 DFQATT, CDR2 SNEGSKA (reference sequence). This CDR3 has 14 amino acids. V was clipped by 5 bases and J by 0 bases, with 14 bases between them. In DNA, the CDR3 is TGCAGTGCTCCCGAGGGCCGTTTCTCCTACGAGCAGTACCTC. Protein sequence: CSAPEGRFSYEQYL.

Notes on this clonotype: A clone one base away is much larger, so this may be a read error. This chain uses TRBV28 with TRBJ2-3; perhaps TRBD1 as D (6 bases). This CDR3 spans 14 amino acids. The V gene's germline CDR1 is MDHEN and CDR2 SYDVKM. CDR3 DNA: TGTGCCAGCAGTTTCGGACAGAGCACAGATACGCGGTATTTT. It yields the protein CASSFGQSTDTRYF.

This clonotype was counted a few times. The V gene is TRBV18, the J gene TRBJ2-1; perhaps TRBD2 as D (6 bases). This CDR3 region has 15 residues. Trimming removed 3 bases at V and 4 bases at J, with 13 bases between. CDR1 is KGHSH, CDR2 LQKENI, per germline. The CDR3 spells CASSPELARYNEQFF. DNA for the CDR3: TGTGCCAGCTCACCGGAGCTAGCGAGGTACAATGAGCAGTTCTTC.

With regard to this clonotype: One end of the junction does not line up with germline, which may come from a read error. The V and J genes are TRBV19 and TRBJ2-7; D may be TRBD1 (6 bases). The CDR3 length is 16 residues. CDR1 is LNHDA, CDR2 SQIVND, per germline (reference sequence). The CDR3, as DNA: TGTGCCAGTACCCCCAAACAGGGTTTTATCTCCGACGAGCAGTACTTC. Amino acid sequence: CASTPKQGFISDEQYF.

The table lists this clonotype with a few counts. J is TRBJ1-4 and V is TRBV2; 7 bases agree with TRBD1. CDR1 and CDR2 (germline): SNHLY, FYNNEI. The V segment lost 2 bases and the J segment 11 bases; nucleotides outside the gene matches: 14. The CDR3 spans 16 residues. Written as DNA, the CDR3 is TGTGCCAGCAGTGAATGGGTAGGGACAGCGCCGGGGAAACTGTTTTTT. The encoded protein is CASSEWVGTAPGKLFF.